The 30 T cell receptor beta chains in this list originate from one sample, sequenced in a study of prognosis after radiotherapy for stage I lung cancer. Genomic DNA provided the template from which TCR beta CDR3 was amplified by two-round multiplex PCR. Primers specific to each TRBV and TRBJ gene were used in first-round PCR. TCRdb used MiXCR to reprocess the multiplex PCR reads, holding one entry per CDR3 protein. This sample yields roughly 38,000 distinct CDR3 sequences, of which roughly 25% are seen a single time; about 25% belongs to the top ten. The material sequenced was PBMCs, taken before or after stereotactic body radiation therapy (not recorded which). These receptors all come from a donor over 45 with non-small cell lung cancer.

The sample holds many counts of this clonotype. The chain couples TRBV6-6 to TRBJ2-7; perhaps D is TRBD1 or TRBD2 (5 bases each). The CDR3 totals 15 residues. Germline assignment: CDR1 MNHNY and CDR2 SVGAGI (reference sequence). V lost 0 bases, J lost 6 bases, and 15 bases lay in between. DNA of the CDR3: TGTGCCAGCAGTTACTCGATGGGGCTAGCCGGCGAGCAGTACTTC. Protein: CASSYSMGLAGEQYF.

The sample holds many counts of this clonotype. V is TRBV7-9 and J is TRBJ1-6; tentatively, D is TRBD1 (6 bases). CDR1 is SEHNR and CDR2 is FQNEAQ in the germline V gene (reference sequence). This CDR3 has 15 residues. Between the trimmed V and J ends, which lost 2 bases and 7 bases, there was a span of 12 bases. The DNA of the CDR3 is TGTGCCAGCAGCTTATCGGGGGGCGAGAATTCACCCCTCCACTTT. It codes for CASSLSGGENSPLHF. Variable domain in full (rest from reference TRBV7-9 and TRBJ1-6): DTGVSQNPRHKITKRGQNVTFRCDPISEHNRLYWYRQTLGQGPEFLTYFQNEAQLEKSRLLSDRFSAERPKGSFSTLEIQRTEQGDSAMYLCASSLSGGENSPLHFGNGTRLTVT.

This clonotype was counted at least ten times. J is TRBJ1-1 and V is TRBV3-1, with TRBD1 matching over 11 bases. Losses at the gene ends were 5 bases for V and 4 bases for J; bases not matched to a gene: 9. The CDR3 runs to 16 residues. In germline, CDR1 is LGHDT, CDR2 YNNKEL (reference sequence). The chain's CDR3 is CASSARPGTGGTEAFF. The CDR3 region has the DNA TGTGCCAGCAGCGCCCGCCCCGGGACAGGGGGCACTGAAGCTTTCTTT. Variable domain in full (rest from reference TRBV3-1 and TRBJ1-1): DTAVSQTPKYLVTQMGNDKSIKCEQNLGHDTMYWYKQDSKKFLKIMFSYNNKELIINETVPNRFSPKSPDKAHLNLHINSLELGDSAVYFCASSARPGTGGTEAFFGQGTRLTVV.

Of note for this clonotype: A read error may be the cause here, since a much bigger clone is one base away. The J gene is TRBJ1-1, the V gene TRBV10-2, with 10 nucleotides matching TRBD1. Looked up from germline, CDR1 is WSHSY and CDR2 is SAAADI. The V and J ends lost 10 bases and 5 bases, in that order; junction bases with no gene match: 7. CDR3 length: 13 residues. The CDR3 nucleotides are TGCGCCACTTGGACAGGGGGTTTGACTGAAGCTTTCTTT. Translated: CATWTGGLTEAFF.

In regard to this clonotype: The likely explanation is a read error, given a far larger clone one base away. J is TRBJ1-2 and V is TRBV6-5, with TRBD1 matching over 7 bases. The germline CDR1 and CDR2 sequences are MNHEY and SVGAGI. The CDR3 covers 11 residues. Losses at the gene ends were 7 bases for V and 6 bases for J; bases not matched to a gene: 2. Here the CDR3 DNA reads TGTGCCAGCACGGGACAGCATGGCTACACCTTC. This translates into CASTGQHGYTF.

This clonotype was seen only once. The V call is TRBV28, the J call TRBJ2-3, with TRBD1 identical over 10 bases. Looked up from germline, CDR1 is MDHEN and CDR2 is SYDVKM. Unmatched junction bases numbered 21, after V lost 8 bases and J lost 4 bases. The CDR3 has 19 amino acids. CDR3 residues: CASVRKTSWTGGIADTQYF. In nucleotides, the CDR3 is TGTGCCAGCGTTCGGAAGACAAGTTGGACAGGGGGGATAGCAGATACGCAGTATTTT.

In this sample, this clonotype turned up many times. This rearrangement joins TRBV28 to TRBJ2-3; TRBD1 might be the D (5 bases). CDR3 size: 19 residues. CDR1 MDHEN and CDR2 SYDVKM come from the germline V gene. V lost 7 bases, J lost 1 base, and 27 bases lay in between. In DNA form, the CDR3 reads TGTGCCAGCACCGAGGACAAGTTTTTTGGCTCACGAGGCACAGATACGCAGTATTTT. Amino acid sequence: CASTEDKFFGSRGTDTQYF.

This clonotype was counted at least ten times. The CDR3 sequence: CATLSSGRLPPSPGSAYNEQFF. CDR3 in DNA: TGTGCCACCCTATCTAGCGGGAGGCTGCCCCCGTCCCCAGGGTCCGCCTACAATGAGCAGTTCTTC. The J gene is TRBJ2-1, the V gene TRBV6-2 or TRBV6-3; 11 nucleotides line up with TRBD2. CDR3 length: 22 amino acids. Per germline, CDR1 MNHEY and CDR2 SVGEGT. The V and J ends lost 10 bases and 2 bases, in that order; junction bases with no gene match: 28.

This clonotype was seen at least ten times. V and J are TRBV7-2 and TRBJ2-3; the D is unclear. The V gene lost 2 bases and the J gene lost 4 bases, with 7 bases spanning the gap. Per germline, CDR1 SGHTA and CDR2 FQGNSA. The CDR3 is 13 residues long. CDR3 sequence reads: CASSLRASDTQYF. CDR3 bases: TGTGCCAGCAGCTTAAGGGCGTCAGATACGCAGTATTTT.

This clonotype was observed many times. The V call is TRBV28, the J call TRBJ2-7; 12 nucleotides agree with TRBD1. Germline V gives CDR1 MDHEN, CDR2 SYDVKM. This CDR3 has 19 amino acids. Trimming cost V 4 bases and J 0 bases; bases outside gene matches: 13. CDR3 DNA: TGTGCCAGCAGTTCAGCCGGGACAGGGGGCGGTAGGAGCTCCTACGAGCAGTACTTC. Translated: CASSSAGTGGGRSSYEQYF.

Note on this clonotype: A far larger clone differs by one base, so this is likely a read error. This chain joins TRBV6-8 and TRBJ2-1; 12 bases fit TRBD2. Germline V gene data show CDR1 as MNHGY and CDR2 as SAAAGT. This CDR3 has 15 residues. CDR3 region: CVSIPGLAGYNEQFF. The CDR3 nucleotides read TGTGTCAGCATCCCCGGACTAGCGGGATACAATGAGCAGTTCTTC.

Ten or more counts support this clonotype. V gene TRBV2 combines with J gene TRBJ2-7; no definite D call. CDR3 length equals 13 residues. With 2 bases removed from V and 7 bases from J, the gap between germline ends came to 12 bases. Looked up from germline, CDR1 is SNHLY and CDR2 is FYNNEI. This CDR3 reads CASSEFPLGEQYF. The CDR3 coding sequence is TGTGCCAGCAGTGAATTCCCTCTAGGGGAGCAGTACTTC. Full variable domain (missing parts from reference TRBV2 and TRBJ2-7): EPEVTQTPSHQVTQMGQEVILRCVPISNHLYFYWYRQILGQKVEFLVSFYNNEISEKSEIFDDQFSVERPDGSNFTLKIRSTKLEDSAMYFCASSEFPLGEQYFGPGTRLTVT.

This clonotype was counted at least ten times. CDR3 region: CASSLYQGNTEAFF. The CDR3 DNA is TGTGCCAGCAGTTTATATCAGGGGAACACTGAAGCTTTCTTT. The genes are TRBV27 and TRBJ1-1; D might be TRBD1 (5 bases). In germline, CDR1 is MNHEY, CDR2 SMNVEV (reference sequence). The V and J ends lost 1 base and 1 base respectively, with 7 bases between them. This CDR3 comprises 14 residues.

Notes on this clonotype: This may be a read error: a much more frequent sequence differs by one nucleotide. This chain uses TRBV5-4 with TRBJ2-7; D unclear. The CDR3 loop spans 13 amino acids. Germline CDR1 and CDR2: SGHNT and YYREEE (reference sequence). V was shortened by 1 base and J by 5 bases, with 10 bases between the two germline ends. CDR3 region: CASSLRLGDEQYF. The CDR3 DNA reads as TGTGCCAGCAGCTTGAGGTTAGGCGACGAGCAGTACTTC.

This clonotype was found many times. The CDR3 region is CASSSTSGNVADTQYF. In nucleotides, the CDR3 is TGTGCCAGCAGTTCGACTAGCGGGAATGTAGCAGATACGCAGTATTTT. The rearrangement links TRBV3-1 to TRBJ2-3, with 11 nucleotides matching TRBD2. This CDR3 contains 16 residues. V shed 6 bases and J 4 bases; nucleotides not matched to a gene: 9. Germline lookup yields CDR1 LGHDT and CDR2 YNNKEL (reference sequence).

The table lists this clonotype with a count of one. The junction does not match germline at one end; this may be a read error. This chain connects TRBV5-1 to TRBJ2-2, with D possibly matching TRBD2 (6 bases). The CDR3 spans 15 residues. From germline, CDR1 is SGHRS and CDR2 YFSETQ. This CDR3 is CAGSWGLTNTGELFF. As DNA, the CDR3 is TGCGCCGGCAGCTGGGGACTCACGAACACCGGGGAGCTGTTTTTT.

At least ten counts were recorded for this clonotype. The chain has TRBV20-1 and TRBJ2-7, with 11 positions matching TRBD2. V lost 2 bases, J lost 2 bases, and 11 bases stayed unmatched. Germline values: CDR1 DFQATT, CDR2 SNEGSKA (reference sequence). This CDR3 has 17 amino acids. The CDR3 nucleotides are TGCAGTGCTAGACCTATAGCGGGGGGGTTCTCTACCTACGAGCAGTACTTC. This gives the protein CSARPIAGGFSTYEQYF.

This chain connects TRBV6-1 to TRBJ1-6; D gene ambiguous. CDR1 is MNHNS and CDR2 is SASEGT in the germline V gene. Trimming pared 7 bases from V and 16 bases from J, leaving 20 bases between. The CDR3 consists of 13 residues. CDR3 bases: TGTGCCAGCAATTCCGCGGGCGGAGGAACACTCCACTTT. It specifies CASNSAGGGTLHF.

This clonotype appeared many times. The rearrangement joins TRBV19 to TRBJ2-1; D unresolved. Germline V gene sequence: CDR1 LNHDA, CDR2 SQIVND (reference sequence). The CDR3 has 16 residues. Trimming took off 6 bases at V and 1 base at J, with 16 bases between the two ends. The CDR3 nucleotides read TGTGCCAGTAGGGTCCTGGAGCGTAGGTCCTACAATGAGCAGTTCTTC. This encodes CASRVLERRSYNEQFF.

This clonotype occurred many times. V is TRBV6-1 and J is TRBJ2-2; no reliable D call. V gave up 6 bases and J gave up 7 bases, with 6 bases separating them. CDR1 and CDR2 from the germline V gene are MNHNS and SASEGT. This CDR3 spans 11 amino acids. The CDR3 DNA reads as TGTGCCAGCAGCCAGTTCGGGGAGCTGTTTTTT. Its translation: CASSQFGELFF.

The genes are TRBV2 and TRBJ1-5, with 10 bases identical to TRBD1. The V gene's germline CDR1 is SNHLY and CDR2 FYNNEI. The V segment lost 6 bases and the J segment 1 base; nucleotides outside the gene matches: 0. The CDR3 runs to 14 residues. The chain's CDR3 is CASRDRGSNQPQHF. As DNA, the CDR3 is TGTGCCAGCAGGGACAGGGGGAGCAATCAGCCCCAGCATTTT.

This clonotype occurred many times. The chain employs TRBV11-2 and TRBJ1-1; D remains ambiguous. Trimming left V 2 bases short and J 4 bases short, with 14 bases between. From germline, CDR1 is SGHAT and CDR2 FQNNGV. The length of the CDR3 is 15 residues. CDR3 residues: CASSLSSPGRTEAFF. The CDR3 DNA reads TGTGCCAGCAGCTTAAGTTCCCCCGGACGCACTGAAGCTTTCTTT.

Regarding this clonotype: No conserved phenylalanine or tryptophan ends this CDR3, so it is likely a read error. The chain is built from TRBV29-1 and TRBJ2-1, with a weak D call TRBD2 (6 bases). The V gene's germline CDR1 is SQVTM and CDR2 ANQGSEA. The CDR3 contains 17 residues. V was pared by 6 bases and J by 3 bases, with 24 bases between. The CDR3 DNA is TGCAGCGTCCCTGCGACTAGAGGGAGTGGGGTCTACAATGAGCAGTTCATC. This gives the protein CSVPATRGSGVYNEQFI.

This clonotype has only a few counts. A much larger clone is a single base away; this may be a read error. V gene TRBV19 combines with J gene TRBJ1-1; D possibly corresponds to TRBD1 (6 bases). There are 15 residues in the CDR3. The germline V and J ends were trimmed by 3 bases and 4 bases, with 15 bases remaining between them. Germline V gives CDR1 LNHDA, CDR2 SQIVND (reference sequence). CDR3 coding DNA: TGTGCCAGTAGTATTGGTAGGCAGGGGTTCACTGAAGCTTTCTTT. Amino acids: CASSIGRQGFTEAFF.

As for this clonotype: A much larger clone differs from this one at a single base, so this may be a read error. The chain employs TRBV6-9 and TRBJ2-2, with D unresolved. The germline V gene encodes CDR1 MNHGY and CDR2 SVAAGI. CDR3 length: 17 amino acids. The CDR3 spells CASSYHDTSLSTWELFF. The CDR3 DNA follows: TGTGCCAGCAGTTACCACGACACGTCTCTATCCACCTGGGAGCTGTTTTTT.

This clonotype showed up many times. The chain joins TRBV5-6 to TRBJ2-2, with 13 positions matching TRBD2. Germline V gene sequence: CDR1 SGHDT, CDR2 YYEEEE. With 2 bases clipped from V and 7 bases from J, the junction kept 8 bases outside the gene matches. The CDR3 extends over 17 amino acids. The CDR3 DNA follows: TGTGCCAGCAGCTTTAGGACTAGCGGGAGAAGACGCGGGGAGCTGTTTTTT. This encodes CASSFRTSGRRRGELFF.

This clonotype is medium-sized (0.01 to 0.1%) by share. The rearrangement links TRBV20-1 to TRBJ1-2; the D gene is possibly TRBD1 (5 bases). V lost 0 bases, J lost 3 bases, and 17 bases lay in between. Germline values: CDR1 DFQATT, CDR2 SNEGSKA (reference sequence). The CDR3 runs to 16 residues. The CDR3 DNA follows: TGCAGTGCTAGAGATCTTCCCAGGGTTCAGGACTATGGCTACACCTTC. Translating it yields CSARDLPRVQDYGYTF.

Concerning this clonotype: At one end, the junction sequence differs from germline, possibly due to a read error. V usage is TRBV28 and J usage is TRBJ1-1, with D possibly TRBD1 on 6 matching bases. The germline V gene has CDR1 MDHEN and CDR2 SYDVKM. The CDR3 has 19 amino acids. CDR3 nucleotide sequence: TGTGCCAGCAGCGTCAACCTGGCTAGGGCAGGGGAATACAACACTGAGGCTTTCTTT. This sequence encodes CASSVNLARAGEYNTEAFF.

This clonotype has at least ten counts. The chain couples TRBV28 to TRBJ2-5, with a tentative D call TRBD2 (6 bases). In germline, CDR1 is MDHEN, CDR2 SYDVKM. The V gene lost 2 bases and the J gene lost 5 bases, with 9 bases spanning the gap. The CDR3 contains 13 residues. The CDR3 loop is CASSLPGGETQYF. The DNA of the CDR3 is TGTGCCAGCAGTTTACCCGGGGGTGAGACCCAGTACTTC.

This clonotype was seen ten or more times. In DNA, the CDR3 is TGCAGTGCTGCCTTACAAGCCTCTGGAAACACCATATATTTT. Protein sequence: CSAALQASGNTIYF. The V gene is TRBV20-1, the J gene TRBJ1-3, with D hard to call. Trimming cost V 5 bases and J 0 bases, with 11 bases left between them. The germline CDR1 and CDR2 sequences are DFQATT and SNEGSKA (reference sequence). The CDR3 has 14 amino acids.